This passage covers 28 T cell receptor beta chains from one sample sequenced in a study of T cell responses to AZD1222 COVID-19 vaccine. TCRdb's table, derived via immunoSEQ multiplex PCR, lists solely in-frame clones and lacks some. The table shows some 39,000 clones, with 90% occurring only once. This sample comprised peripheral blood, obtained 28 days after the second AZD1222 dose. Every receptor here comes from an adult who received the AZD1222 COVID-19 vaccine.

The genes are TRBV6-2 or TRBV6-3 and TRBJ1-4; D unresolved. Germline V CDR1 and CDR2: MNHEY, SVGEGT. Trimming removed 5 bases from V and 2 bases from J, with 15 bases in between. The CDR3 is made up of 16 amino acids. CDR3 sequence (DNA): TGTGCCAGCAGTACCCGTAAAAAGGCGACTAATGAAAAACTGTTTTTT. Translated, it gives CASSTRKKATNEKLFF.

The chain employs TRBV19 and TRBJ1-4, with D possibly matching TRBD1 (6 bases). Per the germline V gene, CDR1 is LNHDA and CDR2 is SQIVND (reference sequence). This CDR3 spans 16 amino acids. Trimming pared 4 bases from V and 8 bases from J, leaving 20 bases between. CDR3 region: CASSTKQQGRREKLFF. As DNA, the CDR3 is TGTGCCAGTAGTACGAAACAACAGGGTCGACGAGAAAAACTGTTTTTT.

This clone was counted once. The V gene is TRBV30, the J gene TRBJ2-7, with TRBD1 matching 9 bases. The V gene end was trimmed by 1 base and the J gene end by 5 bases; junction bases not matched to a gene: 9. This CDR3 contains 15 residues. Germline CDR1 and CDR2: GTSNPN and SVGIG (reference sequence). CDR3 residues: CAWSGRDRARNEQYF. The CDR3 nucleotides are TGTGCCTGGAGTGGGAGGGACAGGGCCAGAAACGAGCAGTACTTC.

The rearrangement joins TRBV11-2 to TRBJ1-3; 10 bases are shared with TRBD1. V was pared by 4 bases and J by 3 bases, with 3 bases of the junction left unmatched. The germline V gene encodes CDR1 SGHAT and CDR2 FQNNGV. The CDR3 has 15 amino acids. The CDR3 coding sequence is TGTGCCAGCAGCTCCCGGACAGGGGGTGGAAACACCATATATTTT. Translation gives CASSSRTGGGNTIYF.

This chain uses TRBV5-1 with TRBJ1-1, with unresolved D. This CDR3 is 14 amino acids long. Trimming left V 0 bases short and J 0 bases short, with 6 bases between. CDR1 and CDR2 (germline): SGHRS, YFSETQ. The CDR3 reads CASSLGTVNTEAFF. In nucleotides, the CDR3 is TGCGCCAGCAGCTTGGGGACGGTGAACACTGAAGCTTTCTTT.

The chain employs TRBV19 and TRBJ2-7; possible D gene TRBD2, 6 bases. Between the trimmed V and J ends, which lost 5 bases and 0 bases, there was a span of 11 bases. There are 14 residues in the CDR3. CDR1 and CDR2 (germline): LNHDA, SQIVND (reference sequence). The CDR3 bases are TGTGCCAGTAGTCAGGGACTGAGCTCCTACGAGCAGTACTTC. Translated: CASSQGLSSYEQYF.

J is TRBJ2-7 and V is TRBV12-3 or TRBV12-4; D call uncertain. V was trimmed by 6 bases and J by 6 bases, leaving 9 bases between them. The CDR3 has 11 residues. This CDR3 is CASSVMGEQYF. DNA of the CDR3: TGTGCCAGCAGCGTTATGGGCGAGCAGTACTTC.

The genes are TRBV5-6 and TRBJ2-7; D is undetermined. The ends were cut back, 0 bases at V and 3 bases at J, with 13 bases in the middle. The CDR3 has 15 residues. The germline CDR1 and CDR2 sequences are SGHDT and YYEEEE. The CDR3 DNA reads TGTGCCAGCAGCTTGGTACCGTCGCCAGACTACGAGCAGTACTTC. Its protein is CASSLVPSPDYEQYF. Supplemented by reference TRBV5-6 and TRBJ2-7, the full variable domain reads DAGVTQSPTHLIKTRGQQVTLRCSPKSGHDTVSWYQQALGQGPQFIFQYYEEEERQRGNFPDRFSGHQFPNYSSELNVNALLLGDSALYLCASSLVPSPDYEQYFGPGTRLTVT.

The gene calls are TRBV5-4 and TRBJ2-3; the D is unclear. Between the trimmed V and J ends, which lost 4 bases and 0 bases, there was a span of 9 bases. Germline loops: CDR1 SGHNT, CDR2 YYREEE (reference sequence). This CDR3 is 14 amino acids long. CDR3 region: CASSPAVSTDTQYF. CDR3 sequence (DNA): TGTGCCAGCAGCCCGGCAGTCAGCACAGATACGCAGTATTTT.

The V gene is TRBV5-4, the J gene TRBJ2-7, with 11 nucleotides matching TRBD1. The CDR3 has 17 residues. CDR1 and CDR2 from the germline V gene are SGHNT and YYREEE (reference sequence). V was clipped by 4 bases and J by 4 bases; unmatched bases: 13. The CDR3 sequence is CASSPQGPGQGVYEQYF. CDR3 DNA sequence: TGTGCCAGCAGCCCCCAGGGCCCGGGACAGGGGGTTTACGAGCAGTACTTC.

This sequence joins TRBV5-4 and TRBJ1-5; D call uncertain. This CDR3 contains 12 residues. The germline gives CDR1 SGHNT, CDR2 YYREEE (reference sequence). The V and J ends lost 0 bases and 7 bases respectively, with 5 bases between them. DNA for the CDR3: TGTGCCAGCAGCTTGGATGGCCAGCCCCAGCATTTT. Translated, it gives CASSLDGQPQHF. Full variable domain (outside the CDR3, taken from reference TRBV5-4 and TRBJ1-5): ETGVTQSPTHLIKTRGQQVTLRCSSQSGHNTVSWYQQALGQGPQFIFQYYREEENGRGNFPPRFSGLQFPNYSSELNVNALELDDSALYLCASSLDGQPQHFGDGTRLSIL.

The J gene is TRBJ1-4, the V gene TRBV5-6, with D tentatively TRBD1 (5 bases). This CDR3 region has 17 residues. The germline gives CDR1 SGHDT, CDR2 YYEEEE. With 0 bases removed from V and 4 bases from J, the gap between germline ends came to 16 bases. The CDR3 spells CASSLAGLLPDNEKLFF. The CDR3 DNA follows: TGTGCCAGCAGCTTGGCGGGGCTACTTCCTGATAATGAAAAACTGTTTTTT.

This chain links TRBV7-9 with TRBJ1-6; D is unresolved. Germline V CDR1 and CDR2: SEHNR, FQNEAQ (reference sequence). Deletions cut 3 bases from V and 10 bases from J, with 10 bases between. CDR3 length: 13 residues. The CDR3 bases are TGTGCCAGCAGCTTTACAGAGAACTCACCCCTCCACTTT. It yields the protein CASSFTENSPLHF.

This clone was counted a single time. The rearrangement links TRBV13 to TRBJ2-7; TRBD1 matches 8 bases. The V segment lost 5 bases and the J segment 2 bases; nucleotides outside the gene matches: 2. Germline V lookup: CDR1 PRHDT, CDR2 FYEKMQ (reference sequence). This CDR3 spans 13 amino acids. The CDR3 loop reads CASSQQGAYEQYF. The CDR3 nucleotides are TGTGCCAGCAGCCAACAGGGGGCCTACGAGCAGTACTTC.

There are a few counts of this clone. The chain couples TRBV30 to TRBJ1-1; 8 nucleotides agree with TRBD1. CDR1 and CDR2 (germline): GTSNPN, SVGIG (reference sequence). This CDR3 has 11 residues. Trimming cost V 5 bases and J 11 bases; bases outside gene matches: 7. The CDR3 DNA is TGTGCCTGGGCAGGGGGCTCAGGGGCTTTCTTT. Translation: CAWAGGSGAFF.

This clone was detected only once. V is TRBV18 and J is TRBJ2-1, with 7 bases identical to TRBD1. The CDR3 totals 15 residues. Germline CDR1 KGHSH, CDR2 LQKENI. Trimming cost V 5 bases and J 6 bases; bases outside gene matches: 10. CDR3 nucleotides: TGTGCCAGCTCAGGGTTCGGGACAGATGGCAATGAGCAGTTCTTC. Protein: CASSGFGTDGNEQFF.

This chain uses TRBV6-1 with TRBJ1-1; maybe TRBD1 (6 bases). The CDR3 contains 15 residues. CDR1 MNHNS and CDR2 SASEGT come from the germline V gene. The V end was cut by 0 bases, the J end by 0 bases, with 8 bases between. The CDR3 is CASSEARQVNTEAFF. The CDR3 DNA follows: TGTGCCAGCAGTGAAGCAAGACAGGTGAACACTGAAGCTTTCTTT.

The rearrangement joins TRBV7-2 to TRBJ1-1, with TRBD1 as a possible D gene (5 bases). With 3 bases removed from V and 13 bases from J, the gap between germline ends came to 15 bases. Germline lookup yields CDR1 SGHTA and CDR2 FQGNSA. This CDR3 comprises 12 residues. As DNA, the CDR3 is TGTGCCAGCAGCTTCGGGACCTTAGGGCTTTTCTTT. This translates into CASSFGTLGLFF.

This chain uses TRBV10-2 with TRBJ1-1; D uncertain. This CDR3 is built from 13 residues. The V gene's germline CDR1 is WSHSY and CDR2 SAAADI. Trimming took 3 bases from V and 2 from J, leaving 7 bases between them. The CDR3 sequence: CASSDSFNTEAFF. The CDR3 DNA follows: TGCGCCAGCAGTGACAGTTTTAACACTGAAGCTTTCTTT.

This chain connects TRBV6-1 to TRBJ1-5; TRBD1 matches at 10 bases. J gave up 6 bases and V 3 bases, and 5 bases lay outside the gene matches. The CDR3 totals 15 residues. CDR1 and CDR2 (germline): MNHNS, SASEGT. In DNA form, the CDR3 reads TGTGCCAGCAGTGAGGGACAGGGGATGGGTCAGCCCCAGCATTTT. Amino acid sequence: CASSEGQGMGQPQHF.

The gene calls are TRBV3-1 (or the pseudogene TRBV3-2) and TRBJ1-2, with 8 positions matching TRBD1. CDR3 length: 16 amino acids. Germline V gene lookup returns CDR1 LGHDT and CDR2 YNNKEL (reference sequence). Trimming removed 3 bases from V and 7 bases from J; junction bases left unmatched: 13. The CDR3 bases are TGTGCCAGCAGCCAGTTGCTGGGCAGGGGGCTCGGTGGCTACACCTTC. This encodes CASSQLLGRGLGGYTF.

This chain links TRBV6-5 with TRBJ2-7; TRBD2 is a possible D gene (5 bases). The CDR3 contains 12 residues. V was trimmed by 6 bases and J by 6 bases, leaving 12 bases between them. Germline V lookup: CDR1 MNHEY, CDR2 SVGAGI. This chain's CDR3 is CASRVSSSEQYF. The CDR3, as DNA: TGTGCCAGCAGGGTCTCTAGCTCCGAGCAGTACTTC.

V usage is TRBV20-1 and J usage is TRBJ2-2; TRBD2 aligns across 8 bases. Germline values: CDR1 DFQATT, CDR2 SNEGSKA (reference sequence). V shed 7 bases and J 6 bases; nucleotides not matched to a gene: 1. The CDR3 covers 11 residues. As DNA, the CDR3 is TGCAGTGTCGGGGGGGCCGGGGAGCTGTTTTTT. Protein: CSVGGAGELFF.

The chain uses TRBV19 and TRBJ1-1; a weak D match, TRBD1 (5 bases). Trimming removed 4 bases from V and 4 bases from J, with 13 bases in between. The V gene's germline CDR1 is LNHDA and CDR2 SQIVND (reference sequence). The CDR3 extends over 14 amino acids. As DNA, the CDR3 is TGTGCCAGTAGTACGTCCCGGGGGAGCACTGAAGCTTTCTTT. Translating it yields CASSTSRGSTEAFF. Full variable domain (remainder filled in from reference TRBV19 and TRBJ1-1): DGGITQSPKYLFRKEGQNVTLSCEQNLNHDAMYWYRQDPGQGLRLIYYSQIVNDFQKGDIAEGYSVSREKKESFPLTVTSAQKNPTAFYLCASSTSRGSTEAFFGQGTRLTVV.

This rearrangement joins TRBV3-1 (or the pseudogene TRBV3-2) to TRBJ1-2; no firm D call. This CDR3 region has 11 residues. Trimming removed 0 bases from V and 7 bases from J, with 3 bases in between. Germline V lookup: CDR1 LGHDT, CDR2 YNNKEL (reference sequence). The CDR3 loop reads CASSQDGGYTF. The CDR3 DNA reads TGTGCCAGCAGCCAAGATGGTGGCTACACCTTC.

This rearrangement joins TRBV24-1 to TRBJ2-1; 10 bases are a match to TRBD1. Losses at the gene ends were 11 bases for V and 4 bases for J; bases not matched to a gene: 4. The germline CDR1 and CDR2 sequences are KGHDR and SFDVKD. This CDR3 is 13 amino acids long. CDR3 loop: CAIGGQGYNEQFF. CDR3 sequence (DNA): TGTGCCATAGGGGGACAGGGGTACAATGAGCAGTTCTTC.

The V call is TRBV19, the J call TRBJ2-3; D is uncertain. The germline V and J ends were trimmed by 1 base and 2 bases, with 7 bases remaining between them. The CDR3 is made up of 14 amino acids. The germline gives CDR1 LNHDA, CDR2 SQIVND (reference sequence). The CDR3 protein is CASSIAQHTDTQYF. In DNA, the CDR3 is TGTGCCAGTAGTATAGCTCAGCACACAGATACGCAGTATTTT.

The genes are TRBV7-8 and TRBJ1-4; D remains unclear. The CDR3 sequence is 15 residues long. Germline V gives CDR1 SGHVS, CDR2 FQNEAQ. The V end was cut by 6 bases, the J end by 3 bases, with 14 bases between. The CDR3 bases are TGTGCCAGCAGTGTAGCTAGGGTGGCTAATGAAAAACTGTTTTTT. This codes for CASSVARVANEKLFF.